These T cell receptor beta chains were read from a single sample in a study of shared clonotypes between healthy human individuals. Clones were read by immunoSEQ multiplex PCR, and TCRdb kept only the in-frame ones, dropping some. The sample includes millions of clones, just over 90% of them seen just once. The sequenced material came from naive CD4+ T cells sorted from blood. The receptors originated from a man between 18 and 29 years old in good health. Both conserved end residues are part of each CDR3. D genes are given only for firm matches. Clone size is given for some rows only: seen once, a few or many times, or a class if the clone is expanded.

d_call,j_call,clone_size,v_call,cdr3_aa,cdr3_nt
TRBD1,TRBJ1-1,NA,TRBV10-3,CAISEDRGRPEAFF,TGTGCCATCAGTGAGGACAGGGGAAGGCCTGAAGCTTTCTTT
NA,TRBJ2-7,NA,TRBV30,CAWSTAQTSSAEQYF,TGTGCCTGGTCAACCGCCCAGACCTCTTCCGCCGAGCAGTACTTC
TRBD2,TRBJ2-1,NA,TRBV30,CAWSHLRTSGRVRNEQFF,TGTGCCTGGAGTCACCTAAGGACTAGCGGGAGAGTAAGGAATGAGCAGTTCTTC
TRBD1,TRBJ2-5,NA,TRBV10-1,CASSRGQQETQYF,TGCGCCAGCTCGAGGGGGCAACAAGAGACCCAGTACTTC
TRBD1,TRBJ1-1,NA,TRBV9,CASSPRQGANTEAFF,TGTGCCAGCAGCCCCAGACAGGGGGCGAACACTGAAGCTTTCTTT
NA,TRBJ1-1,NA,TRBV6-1,CASSEELGTEAFF,TGTGCCAGCAGTGAAGAACTGGGGACTGAAGCTTTCTTT
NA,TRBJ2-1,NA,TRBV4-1,CASSQDPPGSGNEQFF,TGCGCCAGCAGCCAAGATCCACCAGGGAGCGGCAATGAGCAGTTCTTC
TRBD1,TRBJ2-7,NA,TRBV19,CASSIDRGYEQYF,TGTGCCAGTAGTATCGACAGGGGGTACGAGCAGTACTTC
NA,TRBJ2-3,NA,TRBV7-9,CASSLTANTDTQYF,TGTGCCAGCAGCTTAACGGCTAACACAGATACGCAGTATTTT
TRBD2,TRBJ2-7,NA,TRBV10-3,CAISVASGTYEQYF,TGTGCCATCAGTGTGGCTAGCGGGACCTACGAGCAGTACTTC
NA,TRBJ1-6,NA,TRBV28,CASSSHRDGNSPLHF,TGTGCCAGCAGTTCCCACAGGGATGGTAATTCACCCCTCCACTTT
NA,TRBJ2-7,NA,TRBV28,CASSLWWDEQYF,TGTGCCAGCAGTTTATGGTGGGACGAGCAGTACTTC
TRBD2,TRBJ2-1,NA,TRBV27,CASSPWKAGVYEQFF,TGTGCCAGCAGTCCCTGGAAGGCGGGGGTCTATGAGCAGTTCTTC
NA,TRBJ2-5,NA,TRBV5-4,CASSLDSGYGETQYF,TGTGCCAGCAGCTTAGATTCGGGTTACGGGGAGACCCAGTACTTC
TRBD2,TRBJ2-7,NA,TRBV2,CASSRRPGLGGFEQYF,TGTGCCAGCAGTCGGCGCCCGGGCCTGGGAGGGTTCGAGCAGTACTTC
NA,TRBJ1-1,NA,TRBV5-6,CASSYLRNTEAFF,TGTGCCAGCAGCTATCTCAGGAACACTGAAGCTTTCTTT
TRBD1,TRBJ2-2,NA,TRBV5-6,CASSSDRVGGELFF,TGTGCCAGCAGCTCGGACAGGGTGGGCGGGGAGCTGTTTTTT
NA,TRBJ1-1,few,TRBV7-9,CASSFLGRLSTEAFF,TGTGCCAGCAGCTTCTTGGGACGGTTGAGCACTGAAGCTTTCTTT
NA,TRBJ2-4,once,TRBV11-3,CAGRISKNIQYF,TGTGCCGGGAGGATTTCCAAAAACATTCAGTACTTC
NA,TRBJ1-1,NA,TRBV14,CASSQGTNTEAFF,TGTGCCAGCAGCCAAGGGACTAACACTGAAGCTTTCTTT
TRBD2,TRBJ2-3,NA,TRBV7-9,CASSTISGGRTDTQYF,TGTGCCAGCAGCACGATTAGCGGGGGACGCACAGATACGCAGTATTTT
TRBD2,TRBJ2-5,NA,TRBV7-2,CASSYPGLAVRETQYF,TGTGCCAGCAGTTATCCGGGACTAGCGGTCCGGGAGACCCAGTACTTC
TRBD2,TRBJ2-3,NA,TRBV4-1,CASSQEGLSGGVSADTQYF,TGCGCCAGCAGCCAAGAGGGCCTAAGTGGGGGGGTGAGCGCAGATACGCAGTATTTT
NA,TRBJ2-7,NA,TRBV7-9,CASSPRGFGEQYF,TGTGCCAGCAGCCCCCGAGGGTTCGGGGAGCAGTACTTC
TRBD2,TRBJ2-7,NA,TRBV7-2,CASSLTPGLAGVVEQYF,TGTGCCAGCAGCCTAACTCCGGGACTAGCGGGAGTAGTCGAGCAGTACTTC
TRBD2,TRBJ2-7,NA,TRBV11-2,CASSLRLAGGNYEQYF,TGTGCCAGCAGCTTACGGCTAGCGGGAGGAAACTACGAGCAGTACTTC
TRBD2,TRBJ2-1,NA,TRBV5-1,CASSHTSGRDNEQFF,TGCGCCAGCAGCCATACTAGCGGTAGAGACAATGAGCAGTTCTTC
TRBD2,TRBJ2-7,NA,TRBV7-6,CASSLGGLGPYEQYF,TGTGCCAGCAGCTTAGGGGGACTAGGACCCTACGAGCAGTACTTC
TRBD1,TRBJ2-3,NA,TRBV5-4,CASSYGQGSSTDTQYF,TGTGCCAGCAGCTATGGACAGGGGTCTAGCACAGATACGCAGTATTTT
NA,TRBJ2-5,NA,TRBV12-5,CASGLGGWETQYF,TGTGCTAGTGGTTTAGGGGGGTGGGAGACCCAGTACTTC
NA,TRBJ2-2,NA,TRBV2,CASSVLQGMGEELFF,TGTGCCAGCAGTGTACTACAGGGAATGGGGGAGGAGCTGTTTTTT
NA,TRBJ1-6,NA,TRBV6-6,CASSRDLNNSPLHF,TGTGCCAGCAGCCGCGACCTCAACAATTCACCCCTCCACTTT
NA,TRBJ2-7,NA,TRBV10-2,CASSDRPHEQYF,TGCGCCAGCAGTGACAGGCCCCACGAGCAGTACTTC
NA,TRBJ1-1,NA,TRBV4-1,CASSQDSGVNTEAFF,TGCGCCAGCAGCCAAGATTCCGGAGTGAACACTGAAGCTTTCTTT
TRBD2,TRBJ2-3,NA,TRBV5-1,CASSLGASGPPDTQYF,TGCGCCAGCAGCTTGGGGGCTAGCGGGCCTCCGGATACGCAGTATTTT
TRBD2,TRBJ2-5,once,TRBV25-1,CASSEWTSGGAGKTQYF,TGTGCCAGCAGTGAGTGGACTAGCGGGGGGGCCGGGAAGACCCAGTACTTC
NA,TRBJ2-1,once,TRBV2,CASSNYNEQFF,TGTGCCAGCAGTAATTACAATGAGCAGTTCTTC
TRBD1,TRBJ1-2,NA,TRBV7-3,CASSYGQGGYGYTF,TGTGCCAGCAGCTACGGACAGGGCGGCTATGGCTACACCTTC
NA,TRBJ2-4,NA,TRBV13,CASSFLEAKNIQYF,TGTGCCAGCAGCTTCCTGGAGGCCAAAAACATTCAGTACTTC
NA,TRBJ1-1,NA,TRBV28,CAISLRIQVNTEAFF,TGTGCCATCTCTTTAAGGATACAGGTGAACACTGAAGCTTTCTTT
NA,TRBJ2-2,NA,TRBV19,CASTQTDTGELFF,TGTGCCAGTACACAGACGGACACCGGGGAGCTGTTTTTT
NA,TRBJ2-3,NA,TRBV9,CASSAPRDTQYF,TGTGCCAGCAGTGCCCCCCGGGATACGCAGTATTTT
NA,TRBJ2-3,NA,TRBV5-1,CASSGGDSTDTQYF,TGCGCCAGCAGCGGCGGGGATAGCACAGATACGCAGTATTTT
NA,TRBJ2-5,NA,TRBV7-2,CASSPQAGGETQYF,TGTGCCAGCAGCCCTCAAGCGGGCGGGGAGACCCAGTACTTC
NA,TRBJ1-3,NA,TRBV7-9,CASSLGVGSGNTIYF,TGTGCCAGCAGCTTAGGGGTCGGCTCTGGAAACACCATATATTTT
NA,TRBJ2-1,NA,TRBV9,CASSVGAGTYNEQFF,TGTGCCAGCAGCGTAGGGGCGGGTACCTACAATGAGCAGTTCTTC
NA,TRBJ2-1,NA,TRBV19,CASSWAPGRGQFF,TGTGCCAGTAGTTGGGCCCCTGGTCGGGGGCAGTTCTTC
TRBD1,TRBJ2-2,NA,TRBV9,CASSPRTGLGTGELFF,TGTGCCAGCAGCCCACGGACAGGCCTTGGAACCGGGGAGCTGTTTTTT
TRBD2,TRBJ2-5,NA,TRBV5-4,CASSLGARGLAGGRSETQYF,TGTGCCAGCAGCTTGGGGGCCCGGGGACTAGCGGGAGGGAGGTCAGAGACCCAGTACTTC
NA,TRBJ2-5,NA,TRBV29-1,CSVEGHTTQETQYF,TGCAGCGTTGAGGGACACACAACCCAAGAGACCCAGTACTTC
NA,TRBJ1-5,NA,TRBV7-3,CASSSLGGRAGSNQPQHF,TGTGCCAGCAGCTCCCTCGGGGGACGGGCAGGGAGCAATCAGCCCCAGCATTTT
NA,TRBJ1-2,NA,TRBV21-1,CASSKGDRACGYTF,TGTGCCAGCAGCAAAGGGGACAGGGCCTGCGGCTACACCTTC
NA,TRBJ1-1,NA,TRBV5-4,CASSLEAGVNTEAFF,TGTGCCAGCAGCTTGGAGGCAGGAGTTAACACTGAAGCTTTCTTT